Listed here are 9 T cell receptor beta chains from one sample, sequenced in a study of CD8+CD57+ T cells in acquired aplastic anemia. TCR beta VDJ and CDR3 profiles were obtained from a genomic DNA template. TCRdb re-derived calls from the reads in MiXCR, one entry per CDR3 protein. In the table there are around 200,000 distinct CDR3 sequences, just under 50% of which are singletons. Sequencing was done on patients that had shown CD8+CD57+ cell expansion by flow cytometry. The sample was sorted CD4+, CD8+, or CD8+CD57+ T cells (not recorded which) from PBMCs. The receptors shown here come from a human donor with aplastic anemia.

This clonotype was detected only a few times. The chain uses TRBV6-2 or TRBV6-3 and TRBJ2-3, with 8 nucleotides matching TRBD1. The J segment lost 2 bases and the V segment lost 5 bases, leaving 6 bases of the junction unmatched. The CDR3 runs 15 residues. Germline V gene data show CDR1 as MNHEY and CDR2 as SVGEGT. The CDR3 sequence is CASSVDRGVTDTQYF. The CDR3 DNA sequence: TGTGCCAGCAGTGTCGACAGGGGCGTCACAGATACGCAGTATTTT.

This clonotype was observed many times. This chain connects TRBV20-1 to TRBJ1-4, with D possibly TRBD1 on 6 matching bases. V lost 3 bases, J lost 8 bases, and 16 bases lay in between. The CDR3 runs to 14 residues. Germline V gene data show CDR1 as DFQATT and CDR2 as SNEGSKA (reference sequence). The CDR3 reads CSASRGRIQEKLFF. In DNA form, the CDR3 reads TGCAGTGCTAGCAGGGGCCGGATCCAAGAAAAACTGTTTTTT.

The J gene is TRBJ1-4, the V gene TRBV29-1, with D possibly being TRBD1 (6 bases). Trimming removed 6 bases from V and 2 bases from J, with 13 bases in between. The CDR3 contains 14 residues. Germline CDR1 SQVTM, CDR2 ANQGSEA. The CDR3 protein is CSVPTGLTNEKLFF. As DNA, the CDR3 is TGCAGCGTCCCTACAGGGTTGACTAATGAAAAACTGTTTTTT.

The rearrangement uses TRBV7-3 and TRBJ1-5; TRBD1 might be the D (5 bases). CDR1 SGHTA and CDR2 FQGTGA come from the germline V gene. Between the trimmed V and J ends, which lost 5 bases and 9 bases, there was a span of 14 bases. The CDR3 spans 13 residues. CDR3: CASSAGTNGPQHF. CDR3 nucleotides: TGTGCCAGCAGCGCCGGGACGAATGGGCCCCAGCATTTT.

About this clonotype: The junction does not match germline at one end; this may be a read error. The chain recombines TRBV20-1 with TRBJ1-4, with a possible D match to TRBD1 (6 bases). CDR3 size: 14 residues. Germline CDR1 is DFQATT and CDR2 is SNEGSKA (reference sequence). CDR3 in DNA: TGCAGTGCCAGAGGAAGACGGGGGCGTGAAAAACTGCTTTTT. This translates into CSARGRRGREKLLF.

This clonotype was seen a handful of times. The genes are TRBV20-1 and TRBJ1-1; D possibly corresponds to TRBD1 (5 bases). CDR3 length equals 13 residues. V lost 6 bases, J lost 1 base, and 12 bases lay in between. Looked up from germline, CDR1 is DFQATT and CDR2 is SNEGSKA (reference sequence). The CDR3 spells CSAKGLRNTEAFF. The CDR3 nucleotides read TGCAGTGCCAAGGGGTTACGGAACACTGAAGCTTTCTTT.

The chain carries TRBV5-1 and TRBJ1-3, with TRBD1 identical over 9 bases. The J segment lost 2 bases and the V segment lost 4 bases, leaving 16 bases of the junction unmatched. The CDR3 loop spans 19 amino acids. The germline gives CDR1 SGHRS, CDR2 YFSETQ. This chain's CDR3 is CASSPPGQGLTYAGNTIYF. CDR3 sequence (DNA): TGCGCCAGCAGCCCTCCGGGACAGGGACTAACTTATGCTGGAAACACCATATATTTT.

The chain couples TRBV25-1 to TRBJ2-5; perhaps TRBD1 as D (5 bases). From germline, CDR1 is MGHDK and CDR2 SYGVNS. The germline V and J ends were trimmed by 5 bases and 2 bases, with 15 bases remaining between them. The CDR3 runs to 15 residues. The CDR3 DNA follows: TGTGCCAGCAGTCGATCTGACAGTATACAAGAGACCCAGTACTTC. Translated: CASSRSDSIQETQYF.

The CDR3 here is CSAREDRNSFSMNTEAFF. CDR3 DNA: TGCAGTGCTAGGGAAGACAGGAATTCCTTCTCCATGAACACTGAAGCTTTCTTT. The genes are TRBV20-1 and TRBJ1-1; possibly TRBD1 for D (6 bases). Trimming removed 3 bases from V and 0 bases from J, with 23 bases in between. Germline V gene sequence: CDR1 DFQATT, CDR2 SNEGSKA (reference sequence). CDR3 length: 18 residues.